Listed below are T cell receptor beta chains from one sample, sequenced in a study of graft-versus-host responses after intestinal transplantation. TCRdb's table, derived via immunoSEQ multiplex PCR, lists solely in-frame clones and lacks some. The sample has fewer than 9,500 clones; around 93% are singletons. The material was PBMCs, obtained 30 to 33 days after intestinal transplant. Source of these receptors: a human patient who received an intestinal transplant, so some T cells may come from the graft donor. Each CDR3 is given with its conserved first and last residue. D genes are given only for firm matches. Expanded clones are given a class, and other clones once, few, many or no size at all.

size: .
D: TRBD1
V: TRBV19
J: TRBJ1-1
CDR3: CASSNRGKTEAFF
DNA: TGTGCCAGTAGTAACAGGGGTAAAACTGAAGCTTTCTTT

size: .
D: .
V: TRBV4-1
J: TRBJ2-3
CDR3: CASSQDKLGTDTQYF
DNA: TGCGCCAGCAGCCAAGATAAGCTGGGCACAGATACGCAGTATTTT

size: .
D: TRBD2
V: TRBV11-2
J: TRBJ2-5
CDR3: CASSLSQAGGLRETQYF
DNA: TGTGCCAGCAGCTTATCCCAGGCGGGGGGGCTGAGGGAGACCCAGTACTTC

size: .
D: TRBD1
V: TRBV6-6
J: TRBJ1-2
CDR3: CASIPRQGSNYGYTF
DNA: TGTGCCAGCATCCCCCGACAGGGATCTAACTATGGCTACACCTTC

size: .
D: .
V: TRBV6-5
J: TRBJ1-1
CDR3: CASSYSNRVEAFF
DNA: TGTGCCAGCAGTTACTCAAACAGGGTTGAAGCTTTCTTT

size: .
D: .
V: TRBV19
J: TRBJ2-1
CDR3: CASSIDLRNEQFF
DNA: TGTGCCAGTAGTATAGATCTTAGGAATGAGCAGTTCTTC

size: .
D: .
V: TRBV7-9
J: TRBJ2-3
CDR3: CASSPFGGATDTQYF
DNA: TGTGCCAGCAGCCCTTTTGGGGGGGCCACAGATACGCAGTATTTT

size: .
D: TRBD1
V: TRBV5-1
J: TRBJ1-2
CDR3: CASRVGTGGVGYTF
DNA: TGCGCCAGCAGGGTCGGAACAGGGGGCGTTGGCTACACCTTC

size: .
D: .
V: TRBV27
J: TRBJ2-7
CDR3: CASSLRDTSYEQYF
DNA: TGTGCCAGCAGTCTCCGGGACACCTCCTACGAGCAGTACTTC

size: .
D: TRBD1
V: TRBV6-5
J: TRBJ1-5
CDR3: CASSKGAAQPQHF
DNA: TGTGCCAGCAGTAAGGGGGCGGCTCAGCCCCAGCATTTT

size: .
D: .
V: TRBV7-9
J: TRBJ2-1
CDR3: CASSLEGFNEQFF
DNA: TGTGCCAGCAGCTTAGAAGGGTTCAATGAGCAGTTCTTC

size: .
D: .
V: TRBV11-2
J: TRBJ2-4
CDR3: CASSRHEGLKNIQYF
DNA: TGTGCCAGCAGCCGGCACGAGGGGCTGAAAAACATTCAGTACTTC

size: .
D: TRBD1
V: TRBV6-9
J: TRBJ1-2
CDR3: CASSYSRDSTYGYTF
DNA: TGTGCCAGCAGTTATTCCAGGGACAGCACCTATGGCTACACCTTC

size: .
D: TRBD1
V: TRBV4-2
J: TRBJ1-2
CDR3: CASSQDFHGDRANYGYTF
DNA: TGTGCCAGCAGCCAAGATTTCCACGGGGACAGAGCTAACTATGGCTACACCTTC

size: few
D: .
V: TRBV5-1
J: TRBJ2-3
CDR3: CASSLDRADTQYF
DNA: TGCGCCAGCAGCTTGGACAGGGCAGATACGCAGTATTTT

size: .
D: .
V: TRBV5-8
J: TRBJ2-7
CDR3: CASTFEQYF
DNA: TGTGCCAGTACATTCGAGCAGTACTTC

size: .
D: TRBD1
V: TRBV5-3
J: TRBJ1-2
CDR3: CASSLGQGANYGYTF
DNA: TGTGCCAGCAGCTTGGGACAGGGGGCGAACTATGGCTACACCTTC

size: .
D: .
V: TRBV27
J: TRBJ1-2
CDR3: CASSLTGTSNYGYTF
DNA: TGTGCCAGCAGTCTCACAGGAACCTCTAACTATGGCTACACCTTC

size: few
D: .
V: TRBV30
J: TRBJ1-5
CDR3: CAWSVGGLQPQHF
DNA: TGTGCCTGGAGTGTGGGGGGCCTTCAGCCCCAGCATTTT

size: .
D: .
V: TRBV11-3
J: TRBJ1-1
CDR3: CASSLDRRRPGSGWTEAFF
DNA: TGTGCCAGCAGCTTAGATCGGAGGCGGCCAGGGTCTGGGTGGACTGAAGCTTTCTTT

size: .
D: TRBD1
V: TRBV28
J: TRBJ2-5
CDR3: CASSLQGGGETQYF
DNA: TGTGCCAGCAGTCTGCAAGGGGGCGGGGAGACCCAGTACTTC

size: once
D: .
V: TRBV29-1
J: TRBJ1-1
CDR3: CSVVRSTDTEAFF
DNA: TGCAGCGTTGTCAGGTCGACGGACACTGAAGCTTTCTTT

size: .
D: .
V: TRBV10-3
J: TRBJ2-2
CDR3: CAISEIDRPWVTTGELFF
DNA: TGTGCCATCAGTGAGATAGACAGGCCTTGGGTGACCACCGGGGAGCTGTTTTTT

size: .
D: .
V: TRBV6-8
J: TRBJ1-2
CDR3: CASSSGIYGYTF
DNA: TGTGCCAGCAGTTCAGGGATCTACGGCTACACCTTC

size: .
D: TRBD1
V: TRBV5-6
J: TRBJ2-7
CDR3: CASSLFRGQGSSYEQYF
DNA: TGTGCCAGCAGCTTGTTTAGGGGGCAGGGCAGCTCCTACGAGCAGTACTTC

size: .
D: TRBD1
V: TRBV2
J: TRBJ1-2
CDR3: CATIQGAGGYTF
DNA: TGTGCCACCATTCAGGGGGCGGGTGGCTACACCTTC

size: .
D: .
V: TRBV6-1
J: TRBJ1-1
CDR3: CASSEVFTEAFF
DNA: TGTGCCAGCAGTGAAGTCTTCACTGAAGCTTTCTTT

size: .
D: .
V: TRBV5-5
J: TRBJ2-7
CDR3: CASSLGIQGYEQYF
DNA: TGTGCCAGCAGCTTGGGCATACAGGGCTACGAGCAGTACTTC

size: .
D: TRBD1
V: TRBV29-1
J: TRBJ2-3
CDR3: CSLGTGGTDTQYF
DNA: TGCAGCCTCGGGACAGGGGGCACAGATACGCAGTATTTT

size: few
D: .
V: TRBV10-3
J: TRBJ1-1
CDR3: CAITPGLPTEAFF
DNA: TGTGCCATCACCCCCGGACTCCCTACTGAAGCTTTCTTT

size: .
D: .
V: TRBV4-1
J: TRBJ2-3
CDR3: CASSHGRTASTDTQYF
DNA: TGCGCCAGCAGCCATGGGCGTACAGCTAGCACAGATACGCAGTATTTT

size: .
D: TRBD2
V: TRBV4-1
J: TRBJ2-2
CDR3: CASSPSSGGAPGELFF
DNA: TGCGCCAGCAGCCCATCTAGCGGGGGGGCTCCCGGGGAGCTGTTTTTT

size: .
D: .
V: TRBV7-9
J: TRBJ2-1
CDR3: CASSLARGRIGEQFF
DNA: TGTGCCAGCAGCTTAGCACGTGGCAGGATTGGTGAGCAGTTCTTC

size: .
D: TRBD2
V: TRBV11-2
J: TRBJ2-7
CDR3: CASSLAGGGFYEQYF
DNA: TGTGCCAGCAGCTTAGCGGGCGGGGGGTTCTACGAGCAGTACTTC

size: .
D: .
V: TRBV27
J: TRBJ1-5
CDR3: CASSSGNYQPQHF
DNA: TGTGCCAGCAGTTCCGGAAATTATCAGCCCCAGCATTTT

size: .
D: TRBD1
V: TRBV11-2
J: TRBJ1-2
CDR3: CASSTSRGRNYGYTF
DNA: TGTGCCAGCAGCACAAGCAGGGGGCGAAACTATGGCTACACCTTC

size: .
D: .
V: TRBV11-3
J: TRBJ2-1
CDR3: CASSLAGWVYNEQFF
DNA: TGTGCCAGCAGCTTAGCCGGATGGGTTTACAATGAGCAGTTCTTC

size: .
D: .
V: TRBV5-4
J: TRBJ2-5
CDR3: CASSFGGPETQYF
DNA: TGTGCCAGCAGCTTCGGGGGGCCGGAGACCCAGTACTTC

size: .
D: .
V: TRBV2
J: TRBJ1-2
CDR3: CASRQGQGLEQGYTF
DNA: TGTGCCAGCAGACAGGGCCAGGGACTGGAGCAAGGCTACACCTTC

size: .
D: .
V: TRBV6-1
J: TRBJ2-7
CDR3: CASSDGWGYEQYF
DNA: TGTGCCAGCAGTGATGGTTGGGGGTACGAGCAGTACTTC

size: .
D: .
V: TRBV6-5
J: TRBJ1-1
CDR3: CASSYSTGNTEAFF
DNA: TGTGCCAGCAGTTACTCGACAGGGAACACTGAAGCTTTCTTT

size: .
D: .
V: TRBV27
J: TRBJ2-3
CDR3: CASSALSLFGDTQYF
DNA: TGTGCCAGCAGTGCCCTCTCCCTGTTTGGAGATACGCAGTATTTT

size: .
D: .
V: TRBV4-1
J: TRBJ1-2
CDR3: CASSQASLRANYGYTF
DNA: TGCGCCAGCAGCCAAGCTTCGCTGAGGGCTAACTATGGCTACACCTTC

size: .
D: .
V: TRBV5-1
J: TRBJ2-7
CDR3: CASSFYTGNKGEQYF
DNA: TGCGCCAGCAGCTTCTACACGGGTAATAAGGGCGAGCAGTACTTC

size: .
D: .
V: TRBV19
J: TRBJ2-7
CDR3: CASRDSYSYEQYF
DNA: TGTGCCAGTAGGGACAGCTACTCCTACGAGCAGTACTTC

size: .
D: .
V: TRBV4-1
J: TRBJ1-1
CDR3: CASSQGGLGMNTEAFF
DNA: TGCGCCAGCAGCCAAGGGGGTCTAGGTATGAACACTGAAGCTTTCTTT

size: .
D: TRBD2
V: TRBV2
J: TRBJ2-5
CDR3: CASSKLAGGLETQYF
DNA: TGTGCCAGCAGCAAACTAGCGGGGGGGTTGGAGACCCAGTACTTC

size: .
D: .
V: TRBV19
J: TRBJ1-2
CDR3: CASIGSRSHFGYTF
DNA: TGTGCCAGTATTGGGAGTAGGTCCCATTTTGGCTACACCTTC

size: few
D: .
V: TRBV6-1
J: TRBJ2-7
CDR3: CASSEAAGTSYEQYF
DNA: TGTGCCAGCAGTGAAGCGGCAGGTACTTCCTACGAGCAGTACTTC

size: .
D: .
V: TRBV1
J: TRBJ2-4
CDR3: CTSSHEGGDIQYF
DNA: TGCACCAGCAGCCATGAGGGGGGGGACATTCAGTACTTC

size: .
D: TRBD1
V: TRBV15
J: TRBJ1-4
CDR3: CATSPRGSANEKLFF
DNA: TGTGCCACCAGTCCCAGGGGGTCGGCTAATGAAAAACTGTTTTTT

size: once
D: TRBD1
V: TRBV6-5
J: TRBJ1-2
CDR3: CASSWEDREKNGYTF
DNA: TGTGCCAGCAGTTGGGAAGACAGGGAGAAAAATGGCTACACCTTC

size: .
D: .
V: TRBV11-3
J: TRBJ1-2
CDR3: CASSRLGSYGYTF
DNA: TGTGCCAGCAGCCGACTGGGTTCCTATGGCTACACCTTC

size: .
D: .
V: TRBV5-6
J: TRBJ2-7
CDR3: CASSTAREQYF
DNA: TGTGCCAGCAGCACCGCGCGGGAGCAGTACTTC

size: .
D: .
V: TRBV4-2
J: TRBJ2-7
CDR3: CASSLEGQYF
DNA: TGTGCCAGCAGCCTCGAAGGGCAGTACTTC

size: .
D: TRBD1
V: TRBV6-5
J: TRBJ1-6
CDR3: CASSYSGGAGSPLHF
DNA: TGTGCCAGCAGTTACTCAGGGGGCGCGGGGTCACCCCTCCACTTT

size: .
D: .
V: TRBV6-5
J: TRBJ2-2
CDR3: CASSYRTVNTGELFF
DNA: TGTGCCAGCAGTTACCGGACGGTGAACACCGGGGAGCTGTTTTTT

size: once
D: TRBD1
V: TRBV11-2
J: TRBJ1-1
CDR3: CASSSRQGVEAFF
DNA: TGTGCCAGCAGCTCCCGACAGGGAGTTGAAGCTTTCTTT

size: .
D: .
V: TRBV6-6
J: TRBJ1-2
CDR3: CASSYTGADDYGYTF
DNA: TGTGCCAGCAGTTACACCGGGGCAGACGATTATGGCTACACCTTC

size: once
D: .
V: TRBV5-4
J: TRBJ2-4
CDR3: CASSLMGQGTKNIQYF
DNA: TGTGCCAGCAGCTTGATGGGCCAGGGGACCAAAAACATTCAGTACTTC